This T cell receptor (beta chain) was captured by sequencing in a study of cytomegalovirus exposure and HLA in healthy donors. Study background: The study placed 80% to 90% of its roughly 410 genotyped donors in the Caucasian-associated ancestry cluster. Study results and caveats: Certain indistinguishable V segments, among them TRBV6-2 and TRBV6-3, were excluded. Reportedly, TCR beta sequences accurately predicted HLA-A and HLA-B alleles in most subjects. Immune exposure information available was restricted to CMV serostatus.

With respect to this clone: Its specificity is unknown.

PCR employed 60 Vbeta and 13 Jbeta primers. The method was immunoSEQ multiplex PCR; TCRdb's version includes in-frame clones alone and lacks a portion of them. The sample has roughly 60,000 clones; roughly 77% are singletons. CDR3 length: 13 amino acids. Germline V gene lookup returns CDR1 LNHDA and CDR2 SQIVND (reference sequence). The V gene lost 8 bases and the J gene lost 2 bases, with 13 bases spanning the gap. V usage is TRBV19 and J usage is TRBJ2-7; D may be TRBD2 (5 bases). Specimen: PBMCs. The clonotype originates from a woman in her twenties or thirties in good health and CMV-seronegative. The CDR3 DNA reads TGTGCCAGTTCGAGGGTCTTTACCTACGAGCAGTACTTC. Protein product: CASSRVFTYEQYF.